The 15 T cell receptor beta chains below all came from one sample that was sequenced in a study of blood T cell repertoires in COVID-19. This table comes from immunoSEQ multiplex PCR, and its TCRdb copy is limited to in-frame clones, with some not included. The profile covers 150,000 to 200,000 clones, with nearly 90% appearing a single time and roughly 2% taken by the ten largest. Sequences were obtained from peripheral blood. The receptor source for this set is a man aged 18 to 30 who had recovered from COVID-19.

This chain uses TRBV29-1 with TRBJ1-1; no reliable D call. Trimming took 7 bases from V and 2 from J, leaving 14 bases between them. CDR1 and CDR2 from the germline V gene are SQVTM and ANQGSEA. The CDR3 totals 13 residues. DNA for the CDR3: TGCAGCGCCCGACTTACTTATAACACTGAAGCTTTCTTT. Encoded protein: CSARLTYNTEAFF.

The V and J genes are TRBV9 and TRBJ1-3; D ambiguous. The germline V and J ends were trimmed by 4 bases and 9 bases, with 17 bases remaining between them. Germline assignment: CDR1 SGDLS and CDR2 YYNGEE. CDR3 size: 14 residues. The CDR3 loop is CASSLAAPEGTIYF. The DNA for the CDR3 is TGTGCCAGCAGCCTGGCCGCACCGGAGGGCACCATATATTTT.

The DNA for the CDR3 is TGTGCCAGCAGCTTCACCTCCGGGACACACAATGAGCAGTTCTTC. Protein: CASSFTSGTHNEQFF. V gene TRBV5-4 combines with J gene TRBJ2-1, with D possibly TRBD1 on 6 matching bases. CDR1 and CDR2 from the germline V gene are SGHNT and YYREEE (reference sequence). The CDR3 has 15 residues. Trimming took 2 bases from V and 5 from J, leaving 14 bases between them.

The rearrangement joins TRBV6-6 to TRBJ1-5; possibly TRBD1 for D (5 bases). The CDR3 contains 16 residues. The germline V gene has CDR1 MNHNY and CDR2 SVGAGI (reference sequence). V was clipped by 0 bases and J by 4 bases, with 13 bases between them. CDR3 residues: CASSYSAGSVNQPQHF. The CDR3, as DNA: TGTGCCAGCAGTTACTCTGCAGGGTCCGTTAATCAGCCCCAGCATTTT.

This chain joins TRBV7-2 and TRBJ2-5; TRBD1 might be the D (5 bases). Germline CDR1 SGHTA, CDR2 FQGNSA. The CDR3 loop spans 13 amino acids. V lost 6 bases and J 4 bases, leaving 12 bases between the germline ends. CDR3 coding DNA: TGTGCCAGCAGACGGCAGGGAACAGAGACCCAGTACTTC. The encoded protein is CASRRQGTETQYF.

This chain joins TRBV9 and TRBJ1-3; D is unresolved. The V end was cut by 5 bases, the J end by 3 bases, with 9 bases between. In germline, CDR1 is SGDLS, CDR2 YYNGEE. The CDR3 consists of 13 residues. Written as DNA, the CDR3 is TGTGCCAGCAGTTGGCTCCATGGAAACACCATATATTTT. This sequence encodes CASSWLHGNTIYF.

The rearrangement joins TRBV4-1 to TRBJ2-7; D is possibly TRBD1 (5 bases). Germline CDR1 is MGHRA and CDR2 is YSYEKL. The CDR3 totals 16 residues. V lost 1 base and J lost 0, with 13 bases in between. This chain's CDR3 is CASSQVAGPNSYEQYF. As DNA, the CDR3 is TGCGCCAGCAGCCAAGTGGCAGGGCCGAACTCCTACGAGCAGTACTTC.

The rearrangement joins TRBV21-1 to TRBJ2-7; the D call of TRBD1 is as the table states it, not checked on the DNA. TRBV21-1 is annotated as a pseudogene. There are 15 residues in the CDR3. The CDR3 loop is CASSKPGQPYYEQYF. DNA of the CDR3: TGTGCCAGCAGCAAACCCGGACAGCCTTACTACGAGCAGTACTTC.

This clone appeared a single time. This chain links TRBV19 with TRBJ1-2; D possibly corresponds to TRBD1 (6 bases). The V end was cut by 6 bases, the J end by 7 bases, with 15 bases between. Germline assignment: CDR1 LNHDA and CDR2 SQIVND (reference sequence). The CDR3 runs 13 residues. The CDR3 region has the DNA TGTGCCAGTAGAGCGGGGGGGGCTTCTGGCTACACCTTC. This codes for CASRAGGASGYTF.

CDR3 loop: CASSIYEGYEQYF. The CDR3 DNA sequence: TGTGCCAGTAGTATTTATGAGGGCTACGAGCAGTACTTC. The rearrangement joins TRBV19 to TRBJ2-7, with D possibly being TRBD2 (5 bases). Between the trimmed V and J ends, which lost 3 bases and 3 bases, there was a span of 9 bases. CDR1 is LNHDA, CDR2 SQIVND, per germline (reference sequence). CDR3 size: 13 residues.

This chain links TRBV20-1 with TRBJ1-6; 7 nucleotides match TRBD1. The CDR3 has 13 amino acids. J lost 7 bases, V lost 3 bases, and 3 bases had no gene match. The germline V gene encodes CDR1 DFQATT and CDR2 SNEGSKA (reference sequence). The CDR3 protein is CSASDRANSPLHF. CDR3 sequence (DNA): TGCAGTGCTAGTGACAGGGCGAATTCACCCCTCCACTTT.

The gene calls are TRBV10-2 and TRBJ1-2; D gene uncertain. The CDR3 sequence is 15 residues long. Trimming removed 0 bases at V and 8 bases at J, with 16 bases between. CDR1 and CDR2 (germline): WSHSY, SAAADI. This chain's CDR3 is CASSESSAGTRGYTF. CDR3 nucleotide sequence: TGCGCCAGCAGTGAGTCGTCGGCCGGTACTAGGGGCTACACCTTC.

This clone was picked up a small number of times. CDR3 sequence: CAIGGAGAMNTEAFF. The CDR3 nucleotides are TGTGCCATCGGGGGGGCAGGGGCTATGAACACTGAAGCTTTCTTT. The V gene is TRBV10-3, the J gene TRBJ1-1, with TRBD1 as a possible D gene (6 bases). Germline V CDR1 and CDR2: ENHRY, SYGVKD. This CDR3 has 15 amino acids. Deletions cut 8 bases from V and 0 bases from J, with 16 bases between.

This clone has just one count. This chain uses TRBV4-1 with TRBJ2-5; TRBD2 matches 7 bases. V shed 4 bases, J shed 7 bases, and the junction held 12 bases outside the gene matches. The CDR3 loop spans 15 amino acids. Per the germline V gene, CDR1 is MGHRA and CDR2 is YSYEKL. CDR3 in amino acids: CASSLPEGGPTTQYF. The CDR3 bases are TGCGCCAGCAGCCTACCGGAGGGAGGGCCGACGACCCAGTACTTC.

A note on this clone: One end of the junction varies from germline; a read error may be responsible. The V gene is TRBV7-7, the J gene TRBJ2-3; 12 bases fit TRBD2. The CDR3 runs 16 residues. CDR1 is SSHAT and CDR2 is FNYEAQ in the germline V gene (reference sequence). CDR3 DNA sequence: TGTGCTAGCAGCCCCGGACTAGCGGGAAATAGGGATACGCAGTATTTT. Translating gives CASSPGLAGNRDTQYF.